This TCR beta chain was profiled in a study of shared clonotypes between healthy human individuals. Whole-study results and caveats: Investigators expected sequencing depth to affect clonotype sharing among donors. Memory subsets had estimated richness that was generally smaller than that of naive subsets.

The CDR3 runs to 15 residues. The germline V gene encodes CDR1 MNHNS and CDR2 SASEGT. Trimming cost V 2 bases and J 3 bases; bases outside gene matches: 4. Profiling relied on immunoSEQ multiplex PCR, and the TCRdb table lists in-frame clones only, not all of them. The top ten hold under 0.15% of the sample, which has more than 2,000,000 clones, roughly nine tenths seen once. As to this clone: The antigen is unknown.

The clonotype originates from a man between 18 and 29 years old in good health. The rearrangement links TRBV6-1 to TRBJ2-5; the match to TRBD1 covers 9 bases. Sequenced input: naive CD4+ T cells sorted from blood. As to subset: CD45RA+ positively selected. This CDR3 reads CASSETGTGKETQYF. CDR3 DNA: TGTGCCAGCAGTGAAACCGGGACAGGGAAAGAGACCCAGTACTTC.